One and the same sample provided the 21 T cell receptor beta chains below, sequenced in a study of blood T cell repertoires in COVID-19. Only in-frame clones appear in the TCRdb table, and some are missing; sequencing was by immunoSEQ multiplex PCR. Among around 290,000 clones listed, roughly 86% were seen once. Sequenced sample: PBMCs or T cells enriched from blood (not recorded which). The receptors come from a woman aged 30 to 39 who had recovered from COVID-19.

The V gene is TRBV6-6, the J gene TRBJ1-2; 8 positions match TRBD1. After removal of 2 bases from V and 6 bases from J, the junction contained 8 bases not matched to a gene. Looked up from germline, CDR1 is MNHNY and CDR2 is SVGAGI (reference sequence). This CDR3 spans 15 amino acids. This chain's CDR3 is CASSYAIDRGHGYTF. The CDR3, as DNA: TGTGCCAGCAGTTACGCCATCGACAGGGGTCATGGCTACACCTTC.

The gene calls are TRBV12-3 or TRBV12-4 and TRBJ1-2, with D hard to call. The length of the CDR3 is 12 residues. V lost 4 bases and J lost 3, with 6 bases in between. CDR3 protein: CASSSLDYGYTF. Here the CDR3 DNA reads TGTGCCAGCAGTTCCCTAGACTATGGCTACACCTTC.

The chain links TRBV2 to TRBJ2-7, with 9 nucleotides matching TRBD2. The V gene end was trimmed by 3 bases and the J gene end by 2 bases; junction bases not matched to a gene: 5. The CDR3 spans 15 residues. Per germline, CDR1 SNHLY and CDR2 FYNNEI. In DNA, the CDR3 is TGTGCCAGCAGTGAGCGGGGGGGCCGAACCTACGAGCAGTACTTC. It encodes CASSERGGRTYEQYF. The entire variable domain, with the rest obtained from reference TRBV2 and TRBJ2-7, is as follows: EPEVTQTPSHQVTQMGQEVILRCVPISNHLYFYWYRQILGQKVEFLVSFYNNEISEKSEIFDDQFSVERPDGSNFTLKIRSTKLEDSAMYFCASSERGGRTYEQYFGPGTRLTVT.

The rearrangement joins TRBV3-1 (or the pseudogene TRBV3-2) to TRBJ2-3; TRBD1 aligns across 12 bases. In germline, CDR1 is LGHDT, CDR2 YNNKEL (reference sequence). CDR3 length: 17 residues. V lost 4 bases to trimming and J lost 2 bases; unmatched junction nucleotides: 7. In nucleotides, the CDR3 is TGTGCCAGCAGCCCCGGGACAGGGGGCGCAAACACAGATACGCAGTATTTT. Translated: CASSPGTGGANTDTQYF.

This chain links TRBV28 with TRBJ2-1; the match to TRBD1 covers 8 bases. This CDR3 is built from 14 residues. V gave up 4 bases and J gave up 13 bases; unmatched junction bases: 12. Germline V gene data show CDR1 as MDHEN and CDR2 as SYDVKM. CDR3 in DNA: TGTGCCAGCAGTTCCCTGGTCCGAACAGGGGGTCAGTTCTTC. Protein sequence: CASSSLVRTGGQFF.

The chain links TRBV3-1 (or the pseudogene TRBV3-2) to TRBJ2-3, with a possible D match to TRBD1 (5 bases). Germline loops: CDR1 LGHDT, CDR2 YNNKEL (reference sequence). The CDR3 is made up of 12 amino acids. Trimming left V 4 bases short and J 6 bases short, with 8 bases between. As DNA, the CDR3 is TGTGCCAGCAGCCGGGGCCTCGATACGCAGTATTTT. Translating gives CASSRGLDTQYF.

This clone came up a few times. The V gene is TRBV6-2 or TRBV6-3, the J gene TRBJ1-1; D possibly corresponds to TRBD1 (5 bases). The CDR3 runs 17 residues. Germline CDR1 and CDR2: MNHEY and SVGEGT. Trimming cost V 3 bases and J 2 bases, with 19 bases left between them. The CDR3 bases are TGTGCCAGCAGTTATTCCGGCCGCGCTCAGGGAAACACTGAAGCTTTCTTT. This sequence encodes CASSYSGRAQGNTEAFF.

The V gene is TRBV11-2, the J gene TRBJ2-7; no definite D call. Germline V gene sequence: CDR1 SGHAT, CDR2 FQNNGV. Trimming left V 5 bases short and J 2 bases short, with 7 bases between. This CDR3 spans 12 amino acids. This CDR3 is CASSRSTYEQYF. For the CDR3, the DNA is TGTGCCAGCAGCCGGTCAACCTACGAGCAGTACTTC.

On this clone itself: The same CDR3 also results from other DNA sequences found in this sample. V is TRBV21-1 and J is TRBJ2-7; the table names TRBD2, a call not compared with the DNA. TRBV21-1 is annotated as a pseudogene. The CDR3 contains 18 residues. CDR3 sequence reads: CASSKFWRGEVVVNEQYF. The CDR3 DNA reads TGTGCCAGCAGCAAATTCTGGCGGGGGGAGGTCGTCGTGAATGAGCAGTACTTC.

The chain links TRBV6-2 or TRBV6-3 to TRBJ2-3; 9 positions match TRBD2. Germline V gives CDR1 MNHEY, CDR2 SVGEGT. J was trimmed by 2 bases and V by 0 bases; bases with no gene match: 6. CDR3 length: 17 amino acids. CDR3 region: CASSYSLSGGSTDTQYF. As DNA, the CDR3 is TGTGCCAGCAGTTACTCGCTGAGCGGGGGGTCCACAGATACGCAGTATTTT.

The genes are TRBV2 and TRBJ2-1; the D gene is possibly TRBD2 (5 bases). CDR3 length equals 16 residues. Trimming removed 4 bases at V and 2 bases at J, with 15 bases between. Germline V gene sequence: CDR1 SNHLY, CDR2 FYNNEI. The CDR3 spells CASSGLRGRAYNEQFF. CDR3 nucleotide sequence: TGTGCCAGCAGTGGACTTCGAGGGCGGGCCTACAATGAGCAGTTCTTC.

The J gene is TRBJ1-4, the V gene TRBV19; TRBD1 matches 9 bases. V lost 8 bases, J lost 5 bases, and 3 bases stayed unmatched. The CDR3 is 13 residues long. The germline gives CDR1 LNHDA, CDR2 SQIVND (reference sequence). CDR3 sequence reads: CASGDRVNEKLFF. In nucleotides, the CDR3 is TGTGCCAGTGGGGACAGGGTAAATGAAAAACTGTTTTTT.

Concerning this clone: The sample carries other DNA sequences with the same CDR3. This chain connects TRBV18 to TRBJ2-2; TRBD2 aligns across 10 bases. Germline V gene sequence: CDR1 KGHSH, CDR2 LQKENI. Losses at the gene ends were 1 base for V and 5 bases for J; bases not matched to a gene: 4. The CDR3 loop spans 16 amino acids. CDR3 DNA sequence: TGTGCCAGCTCACCACTAGCGGGAGGAGAAACCGGGGAGCTGTTTTTT. Its translation is CASSPLAGGETGELFF.

The chain couples TRBV11-3 to TRBJ2-2; possible D gene TRBD1, 5 bases. The CDR3 has 16 amino acids. Trimming removed 0 bases from V and 2 bases from J, with 10 bases in between. Germline CDR1 SGHNT, CDR2 YENEEA. The CDR3 loop reads CASSLDLWGNTGELFF. As DNA, the CDR3 is TGTGCCAGCAGCTTAGATCTGTGGGGCAACACCGGGGAGCTGTTTTTT.

This chain's CDR3 is CASSLQGPNNNSPLHF. The CDR3 DNA follows: TGCGCCAGCAGCTTACAGGGACCCAATAATAATTCACCCCTCCACTTT. The rearrangement links TRBV5-1 to TRBJ1-6; TRBD1 might be the D (6 bases). Trimming took 2 bases from V and 5 from J, leaving 14 bases between them. CDR1 SGHRS and CDR2 YFSETQ come from the germline V gene. The CDR3 length is 16 residues.

The chain has TRBV20-1 and TRBJ1-2, with D uncertain. CDR3 size: 12 residues. Looked up from germline, CDR1 is DFQATT and CDR2 is SNEGSKA (reference sequence). Trimming pared 3 bases from V and 7 bases from J, leaving 12 bases between. CDR3 protein: CSASPTLGGYTF. DNA for the CDR3: TGCAGTGCTAGTCCTACCCTCGGTGGCTACACCTTC.

Concerning this clone itself: One end of the junction is discordant with germline, which a read error may explain. This rearrangement joins TRBV7-7 to TRBJ2-3, with D maybe TRBD2 (5 bases). This CDR3 has 17 amino acids. Looked up from germline, CDR1 is SSHAT and CDR2 is FNYEAQ (reference sequence). The CDR3 sequence is CASSPRFGSSAGDTQYF. The CDR3 bases are TGTGCTAGCAGCCCCCGGTTTGGCAGTTCTGCGGGAGATACGCAGTATTTT.

The gene calls are TRBV5-1 and TRBJ1-5; the match to TRBD1 covers 8 bases. Germline values: CDR1 SGHRS, CDR2 YFSETQ. The trim removed 4 bases at V and 4 bases at J, leaving 10 bases unmatched. The CDR3 contains 16 residues. CDR3 in amino acids: CASSPGQGEGNQPQHF. For the CDR3, the DNA is TGCGCCAGCAGCCCTGGACAGGGAGAAGGGAATCAGCCCCAGCATTTT.

V is TRBV21-1 and J is TRBJ2-2; the table's D call, TRBD1, was not checked against the DNA. TRBV21-1 is assigned pseudogene status. CDR3 length: 17 residues. The CDR3 here is CASSKKRKGVNTGELFF. CDR3 in DNA: TGTGCCAGCAGCAAAAAACGGAAGGGGGTCAACACCGGGGAGCTGTTTTTT.

This clone was seen a few times. The CDR3 DNA follows: TGTGCCAGCAGTTGGGGACAGACTAACTATGGCTACACCTTC. As protein: CASSWGQTNYGYTF. The genes are TRBV27 and TRBJ1-2; 7 bases match TRBD1. Losses at the gene ends were 4 bases for V and 0 bases for J; bases not matched to a gene: 2. There are 14 residues in the CDR3. Looked up from germline, CDR1 is MNHEY and CDR2 is SMNVEV (reference sequence).

This clone came up a few times. This sequence joins TRBV30 and TRBJ1-5, with D possibly being TRBD1 (6 bases). V was trimmed by 7 bases and J by 4 bases, leaving 17 bases between them. The CDR3 is made up of 14 amino acids. Germline V gene data show CDR1 as GTSNPN and CDR2 as SVGIG (reference sequence). The CDR3 nucleotides read TGTGCCTACGGACAGAGGTTTCCAAATCAGCCCCAGCATTTT. Protein product: CAYGQRFPNQPQHF.